The 27 T cell receptor beta chains presented below share a single source sample, sequenced in a study of shared clonotypes between healthy human individuals. The method was immunoSEQ multiplex PCR; TCRdb's version includes in-frame clones alone and lacks a portion of them. The sample includes roughly 2.2 million clones, 85% to 95% seen only once; the top ten take 0.39%. Sequenced: naive CD4+ T cells from PBMCs. Regarding subset: CD45RA+ positively selected. The receptor source for this set is a man between 18 and 35 years old in good health. Some clones in this sample may be carry-over from other donors' samples.

This clone was counted a few times. V and J are TRBV9 and TRBJ1-1; D remains ambiguous. The germline CDR1 and CDR2 sequences are SGDLS and YYNGEE. Trimming shortened V by 2 bases and J by 1 base, and 6 bases separated the two germline ends. The CDR3 runs 13 residues. The CDR3 sequence: CASSVSGNTEAFF. The CDR3 DNA sequence: TGTGCCAGCAGCGTCTCCGGGAACACTGAAGCTTTCTTT.

The table lists this clone with a count of one. The V and J genes are TRBV5-5 and TRBJ2-1; D possibly corresponds to TRBD2 (5 bases). CDR1 SGHKS and CDR2 YYEKEE come from the germline V gene (reference sequence). Trimming cost V 6 bases and J 9 bases, with 13 bases left between them. The CDR3 covers 12 residues. The CDR3 bases are TGTGCCAGCAATGTGAACGCGGGTGAGCAGTTCTTC. The encoded protein is CASNVNAGEQFF.

The J gene is TRBJ2-7, the V gene TRBV11-2; D gene ambiguous. The germline V gene encodes CDR1 SGHAT and CDR2 FQNNGV. V lost 4 bases to trimming and J lost 0 bases, with 10 bases between them. This CDR3 has 14 amino acids. Here the CDR3 DNA reads TGTGCCAGCAGCTCACGCGGTTACTCCTACGAGCAGTACTTC. This gives the protein CASSSRGYSYEQYF.

The chain has TRBV18 and TRBJ1-5; the D gene is possibly TRBD1 (6 bases). The V end lost 3 bases, the J end lost 9 bases, and 18 bases lay between the germline ends. CDR3 length equals 15 residues. CDR1 KGHSH and CDR2 LQKENI come from the germline V gene. The CDR3 region is CASSPVPGAATPQHF. CDR3 DNA: TGTGCCAGCTCACCGGTCCCGGGGGCAGCAACGCCCCAGCATTTT.

This clone has just one count. The chain carries TRBV10-2 and TRBJ2-7; D is unclear. Germline V gives CDR1 WSHSY, CDR2 SAAADI. The V and J ends lost 6 bases and 2 bases respectively, with 11 bases between them. The CDR3 is 13 amino acids. The CDR3 coding sequence is TGCGCCAGCAGGGTGGGTCAGCCCTACGAGCAGTACTTC. It yields the protein CASRVGQPYEQYF.

The CDR3 DNA is TGTGCCAGCAGTGAAGCTTGGACAGGGCACTATGGCTACACCTTC. This codes for CASSEAWTGHYGYTF. The chain carries TRBV6-1 and TRBJ1-2; 8 bases align to TRBD1. The CDR3 consists of 15 residues. CDR1 MNHNS and CDR2 SASEGT come from the germline V gene. Trimming removed 0 bases from V and 3 bases from J; junction bases left unmatched: 3.

The chain employs TRBV7-2 and TRBJ2-1; D gene unclear. CDR3 size: 12 residues. CDR1 and CDR2 (germline): SGHTA, FQGNSA. Trimming cost V 5 bases and J 8 bases, with 10 bases left between them. CDR3 nucleotides: TGTGCCAGCAGCCTCCAGTCTTATGAGCAGTTCTTC. This gives the protein CASSLQSYEQFF.

This chain joins TRBV2 and TRBJ1-2, with a weak D call TRBD1 (5 bases). Per the germline V gene, CDR1 is SNHLY and CDR2 is FYNNEI. This CDR3 contains 12 residues. Trimming cost V 11 bases and J 0 bases, with 10 bases left between them. CDR3 loop: CAGGRTNYGYTF. The CDR3 DNA is TGTGCCGGGGGGAGGACTAACTATGGCTACACCTTC.

The rearrangement joins TRBV7-3 to TRBJ2-1, with 13 nucleotides matching TRBD2. Germline lookup yields CDR1 SGHTA and CDR2 FQGTGA. This CDR3 has 20 amino acids. The V segment lost 5 bases and the J segment 0 bases; nucleotides outside the gene matches: 13. CDR3 sequence (DNA): TGTGCCAGCAGCCCCACAGGACTAGCGGGAGTGTTTAGCTCCTACAATGAGCAGTTCTTC. Translated: CASSPTGLAGVFSSYNEQFF.

This chain uses TRBV5-5 with TRBJ2-5, with D possibly TRBD1 on 6 matching bases. Germline CDR1 SGHKS, CDR2 YYEKEE (reference sequence). CDR3 size: 15 residues. Trimming took off 2 bases at V and 1 base at J, with 12 bases between the two ends. CDR3 residues: CASSFSRGFQETQYF. DNA for the CDR3: TGTGCCAGCAGCTTCTCCAGGGGCTTCCAAGAGACCCAGTACTTC.

The J gene is TRBJ1-3, the V gene TRBV7-2, with D possibly TRBD1 on 5 matching bases. The CDR3 is 17 amino acids. V shed 4 bases and J shed 0 bases, with 16 bases lying between them. Germline CDR1 is SGHTA and CDR2 is FQGNSA. The CDR3: CASSSRPGTGSGNTIYF. CDR3 DNA sequence: TGTGCCAGCAGCTCGCGCCCCGGGACGGGCTCTGGAAACACCATATATTTT.

The chain employs TRBV7-3 and TRBJ1-1; TRBD1 aligns across 7 bases. The CDR3 extends over 12 amino acids. The J segment lost 11 bases and the V segment lost 5 bases, leaving 8 bases of the junction unmatched. Germline CDR1 reads SGHTA; CDR2 reads FQGTGA. The CDR3 nucleotides are TGTGCCAGCAGCCTCGATACAGGGGAGGCTTTCTTT. Amino acids: CASSLDTGEAFF. Full variable domain (remainder filled in from reference TRBV7-3 and TRBJ1-1): GAGVSQTPSNKVTEKGKYVELRCDPISGHTALYWYRQSLGQGPEFLIYFQGTGAADDSGLPNDRFFAVRPEGSVSTLKIQRTERGDSAVYLCASSLDTGEAFFGQGTRLTVV.

On this clone: This CDR3 is also generated by other DNA sequences in the sample. The chain links TRBV5-6 to TRBJ1-3; D gene unclear. Deletions cut 2 bases from V and 0 bases from J, with 6 bases between. The CDR3 has 14 residues. The germline gives CDR1 SGHDT, CDR2 YYEEEE. This CDR3 reads CASSFFLSGNTIYF. In nucleotides, the CDR3 is TGTGCCAGCAGCTTTTTCCTCTCTGGAAACACCATATATTTT.

CDR3 in amino acids: CASSESVGSSYEQYF. CDR3 coding DNA: TGTGCCAGCAGTGAATCGGTAGGGAGCTCCTACGAGCAGTACTTC. J is TRBJ2-7 and V is TRBV6-1; the D gene is possibly TRBD2 (5 bases). Germline V CDR1 and CDR2: MNHNS, SASEGT. This CDR3 region has 15 residues. V dropped 2 bases and J dropped 0 bases, with 11 bases sitting between them.

As concerns this clone: This CDR3 is also generated by other DNA sequences in the sample. The rearrangement links TRBV29-1 to TRBJ2-7, with D unresolved. CDR1 and CDR2 (germline): SQVTM, ANQGSEA. The length of the CDR3 is 13 residues. V lost 4 bases and J lost 0, with 10 bases in between. As DNA, the CDR3 is TGCAGCGTTGGTGGGCGCAACTCCTACGAGCAGTACTTC. Residues: CSVGGRNSYEQYF.

The rearrangement links TRBV28 to TRBJ2-2; 8 nucleotides match TRBD1. V lost 4 bases, J lost 4 bases, and 5 bases stayed unmatched. This CDR3 has 15 residues. Germline V gives CDR1 MDHEN, CDR2 SYDVKM. DNA of the CDR3: TGTGCCAGCAGTTCAGGGGGCGCGGGCACCGGGGAGCTGTTTTTT. Its protein is CASSSGGAGTGELFF. Full variable domain (rest looked up from reference TRBV28 and TRBJ2-2): DVKVTQSSRYLVKRTGEKVFLECVQDMDHENMFWYRQDPGLGLRLIYFSYDVKMKEKGDIPEGYSVSREKKERFSLILESASTNQTSMYLCASSSGGAGTGELFFGEGSRLTVL.

The rearrangement uses TRBV7-3 and TRBJ2-7; D may match TRBD1 or TRBD2 (5 bases each). Trimming left V 2 bases short and J 2 bases short, with 7 bases between. CDR3 length: 13 amino acids. Germline V gene lookup returns CDR1 SGHTA and CDR2 FQGTGA. The DNA for the CDR3 is TGTGCCAGCAGCTTATCGGGGCCCTACGAGCAGTACTTC. The encoded protein is CASSLSGPYEQYF. The whole variable domain, remainder taken from reference TRBV7-3 and TRBJ2-7, is GAGVSQTPSNKVTEKGKYVELRCDPISGHTALYWYRQSLGQGPEFLIYFQGTGAADDSGLPNDRFFAVRPEGSVSTLKIQRTERGDSAVYLCASSLSGPYEQYFGPGTRLTVT.

The gene calls are TRBV27 and TRBJ2-1; 11 bases are a match to TRBD2. The CDR3 totals 17 residues. After removal of 1 base from V and 1 base from J, the junction contained 3 bases not matched to a gene. CDR1 is MNHEY, CDR2 SMNVEV, per germline (reference sequence). Here the CDR3 DNA reads TGTGCCAGCAGTTTATTCGGACTAGCGGGTTCCTACAATGAGCAGTTCTTC. Translated, it gives CASSLFGLAGSYNEQFF.

This chain links TRBV7-7 with TRBJ2-2, with D possibly matching TRBD1 (6 bases). The length of the CDR3 is 13 residues. V shed 4 bases and J shed 8 bases, with 11 bases lying between them. In germline, CDR1 is SSHAT, CDR2 FNYEAQ (reference sequence). The CDR3 bases are TGTGCCAGCAGCTCTTCCGGGACAGGGGAGCTGTTTTTT. Translated, it gives CASSSSGTGELFF.

The chain combines TRBV7-9 with TRBJ2-4; 9 bases agree with TRBD1. The CDR3 has 15 amino acids. The J segment lost 7 bases and the V segment lost 2 bases, leaving 6 bases of the junction unmatched. Germline V gives CDR1 SEHNR, CDR2 FQNEAQ (reference sequence). The CDR3 loop reads CASSLPTGGWNIQYF. DNA of the CDR3: TGTGCCAGCAGCTTACCTACAGGGGGCTGGAACATTCAGTACTTC.

This chain joins TRBV28 and TRBJ1-1; D remains ambiguous. CDR3 length: 14 residues. The germline gives CDR1 MDHEN, CDR2 SYDVKM. V lost 5 bases, J lost 1 base, and 11 bases lay in between. The CDR3 region is CASSHWTGNTEAFF. DNA for the CDR3: TGTGCCAGCAGTCACTGGACTGGGAACACTGAAGCTTTCTTT.

The chain employs TRBV4-1 and TRBJ2-5; 10 nucleotides line up with TRBD2. There are 16 residues in the CDR3. The germline gives CDR1 MGHRA, CDR2 YSYEKL. Trimming at V came to 0 bases and at J to 7 bases, leaving 8 bases not matched to a gene. Written as DNA, the CDR3 is TGCGCCAGCAGCCAAGAGGTCGGGGTAGCGGGAGGGACCCAGTACTTC. This translates into CASSQEVGVAGGTQYF.

The chain uses TRBV18 and TRBJ2-1; the D gene could be TRBD1 or TRBD2 (5 bases each). Germline V gene data show CDR1 as KGHSH and CDR2 as LQKENI. V lost 0 bases and J lost 6, with 9 bases in between. The CDR3 length is 14 residues. The CDR3 sequence: CASSPPGRINEQFF. For the CDR3, the DNA is TGTGCCAGCTCACCACCGGGACGGATCAATGAGCAGTTCTTC.

The CDR3 nucleotides are TGTGCCAGCTCACCTCTCACAGCCGGGGGCTATGGCTACACCTTC. Translating gives CASSPLTAGGYGYTF. The chain uses TRBV18 and TRBJ1-2; tentative D call: TRBD1 (5 bases). Trimming took 3 bases from V and 4 from J, leaving 15 bases between them. This CDR3 region has 15 residues. CDR1 is KGHSH and CDR2 is LQKENI in the germline V gene. Together with reference TRBV18 and TRBJ1-2, the CDR3 gives the full variable domain: NAGVMQNPRHLVRRRGQEARLRCSPMKGHSHVYWYRQLPEEGLKFMVYLQKENIIDESGMPKERFSAEFPKEGPSILRIQQVVRGDSAAYFCASSPLTAGGYGYTFGSGTRLTVV.

The chain recombines TRBV5-1 with TRBJ2-2; 11 bases map to TRBD2. Germline V gene lookup returns CDR1 SGHRS and CDR2 YFSETQ. V dropped 3 bases and J dropped 6; count of bases not matched to a gene: 7. This CDR3 has 16 residues. CDR3 loop: CASSSRPLAGAGELFF. In DNA form, the CDR3 reads TGCGCCAGCAGCTCACGCCCACTAGCGGGAGCCGGGGAGCTGTTTTTT.

This CDR3 is CSVRGLAGGYEQYF. The CDR3 DNA reads TGCAGCGTTAGGGGACTAGCGGGAGGGTACGAGCAGTACTTC. The chain couples TRBV29-1 to TRBJ2-5; TRBD2 matches at 16 bases. The J call may be faulty, since TRBJ2-7 better matches the DNA end. This CDR3 contains 14 residues. Germline V gives CDR1 SQVTM, CDR2 ANQGSEA.

The chain is built from TRBV19 and TRBJ1-1; weak D call: TRBD1 (6 bases). V was pared by 5 bases and J by 1 base, with 20 bases between. CDR3 size: 17 residues. CDR1 is LNHDA and CDR2 is SQIVND in the germline V gene (reference sequence). CDR3 sequence (DNA): TGTGCCAGTAGTTTATACGTGGGACACCTAAAGAACACTGAAGCTTTCTTT. Protein: CASSLYVGHLKNTEAFF. The full variable domain, its missing parts supplied by reference TRBV19 and TRBJ1-1, is DGGITQSPKYLFRKEGQNVTLSCEQNLNHDAMYWYRQDPGQGLRLIYYSQIVNDFQKGDIAEGYSVSREKKESFPLTVTSAQKNPTAFYLCASSLYVGHLKNTEAFFGQGTRLTVV.